A single TCR beta chain is shown here with its context. Splitting of each subset's genomic DNA was done evenly across several immunoSEQ plates. Measured with immunoSEQ multiplex PCR; TCRdb has only the in-frame clones, and not every one. The profile shows a few million clones, approximately 93% of them singletons. These data belong to a study of shared clonotypes between healthy human individuals. This receptor was identified in a man between 18 and 35 years old in good health. Some clones in this sample may be carry-over from other donors' samples. Sequenced: naive CD4+ T cells from PBMCs. Subset described: CD45RA+ positively selected.

This chain's CDR3 is CASSDRTGVHNQPQHF. The CDR3 DNA is TGTGCCAGCAGCGACCGGACAGGGGTCCACAATCAGCCCCAGCATTTT. The V and J genes are TRBV7-8 and TRBJ1-5; 9 nucleotides line up with TRBD1. Trimming cost V 5 bases and J 3 bases; bases outside gene matches: 8. This CDR3 spans 16 amino acids. Per germline, CDR1 SGHVS and CDR2 FQNEAQ.